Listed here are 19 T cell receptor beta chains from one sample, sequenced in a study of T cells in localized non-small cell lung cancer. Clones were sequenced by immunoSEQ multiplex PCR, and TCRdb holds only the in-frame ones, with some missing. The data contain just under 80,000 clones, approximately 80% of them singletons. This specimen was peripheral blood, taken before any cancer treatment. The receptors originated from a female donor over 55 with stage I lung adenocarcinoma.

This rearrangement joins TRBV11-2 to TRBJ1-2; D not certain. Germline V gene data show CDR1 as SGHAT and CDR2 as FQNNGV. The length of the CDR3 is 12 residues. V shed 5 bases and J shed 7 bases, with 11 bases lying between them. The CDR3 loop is CASSPGVSGYTF. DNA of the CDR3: TGTGCCAGCAGCCCCGGGGTTTCTGGCTACACCTTC.

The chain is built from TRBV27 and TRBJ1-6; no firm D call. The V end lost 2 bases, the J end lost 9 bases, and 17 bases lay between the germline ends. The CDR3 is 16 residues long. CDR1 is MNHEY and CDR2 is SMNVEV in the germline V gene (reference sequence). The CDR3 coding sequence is TGTGCCAGCAGTTTACAGTACCGGGGATCGATTTCACCCCTCCACTTT. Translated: CASSLQYRGSISPLHF.

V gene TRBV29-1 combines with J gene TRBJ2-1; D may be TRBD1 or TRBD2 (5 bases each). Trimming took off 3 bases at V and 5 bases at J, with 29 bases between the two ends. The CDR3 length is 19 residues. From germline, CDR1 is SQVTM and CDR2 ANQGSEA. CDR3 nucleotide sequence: TGCAGCGTTGATTTTGGCCCACCTACTTTTGCGTGGGGGAACAATGAGCAGTTCTTC. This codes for CSVDFGPPTFAWGNNEQFF.

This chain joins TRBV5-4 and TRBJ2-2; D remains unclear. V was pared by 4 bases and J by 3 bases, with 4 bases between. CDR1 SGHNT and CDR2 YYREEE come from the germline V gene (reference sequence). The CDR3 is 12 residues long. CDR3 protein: CASSQDTGELFF. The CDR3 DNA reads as TGTGCCAGCAGCCAAGACACCGGGGAGCTGTTTTTT.

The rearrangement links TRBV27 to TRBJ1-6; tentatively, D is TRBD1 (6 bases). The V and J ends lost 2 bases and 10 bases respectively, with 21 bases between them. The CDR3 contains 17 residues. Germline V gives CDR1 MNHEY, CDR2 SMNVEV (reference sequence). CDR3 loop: CASSLRGGQASVSPLHF. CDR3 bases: TGTGCCAGCAGTTTACGAGGGGGGCAGGCCTCCGTGTCACCCCTCCACTTT.

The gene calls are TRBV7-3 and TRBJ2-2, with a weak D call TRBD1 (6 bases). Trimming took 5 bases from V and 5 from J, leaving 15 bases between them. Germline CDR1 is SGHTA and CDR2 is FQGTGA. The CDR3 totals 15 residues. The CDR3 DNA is TGTGCCAGCAGCCCTGACAGGATGGGGACCGGGGAGCTGTTTTTT. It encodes CASSPDRMGTGELFF.

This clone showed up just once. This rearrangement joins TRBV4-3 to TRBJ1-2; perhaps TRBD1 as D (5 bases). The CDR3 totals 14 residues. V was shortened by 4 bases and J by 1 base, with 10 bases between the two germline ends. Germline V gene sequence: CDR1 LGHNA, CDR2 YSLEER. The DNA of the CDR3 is TGCGCCAGCAGCCTTTCTCAGGGTAACTATGGCTACACCTTC. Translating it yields CASSLSQGNYGYTF.

The DNA for the CDR3 is TGTGCCAGCAGCCAAGATCGACATCAGCCCCAGCATTTT. Residues: CASSQDRHQPQHF. V gene TRBV4-2 combines with J gene TRBJ1-5; D is ambiguous. CDR1 is LGHNA and CDR2 is YNFKEQ in the germline V gene. V lost 0 bases, J lost 5 bases, and 5 bases lay in between. This CDR3 has 13 amino acids.

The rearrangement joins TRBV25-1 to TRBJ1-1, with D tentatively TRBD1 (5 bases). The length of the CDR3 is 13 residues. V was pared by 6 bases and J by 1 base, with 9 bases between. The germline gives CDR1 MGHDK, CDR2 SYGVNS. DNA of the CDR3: TGTGCCAGCAGGGGGGTAACGAACACTGAAGCTTTCTTT. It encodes CASRGVTNTEAFF.

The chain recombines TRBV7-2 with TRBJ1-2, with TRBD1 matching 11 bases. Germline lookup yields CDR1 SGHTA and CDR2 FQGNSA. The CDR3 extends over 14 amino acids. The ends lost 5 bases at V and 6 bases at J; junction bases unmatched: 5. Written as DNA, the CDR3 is TGTGCCAGCAGCCCACGGACAGGGGGCCATGGCTACACCTTC. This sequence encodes CASSPRTGGHGYTF.

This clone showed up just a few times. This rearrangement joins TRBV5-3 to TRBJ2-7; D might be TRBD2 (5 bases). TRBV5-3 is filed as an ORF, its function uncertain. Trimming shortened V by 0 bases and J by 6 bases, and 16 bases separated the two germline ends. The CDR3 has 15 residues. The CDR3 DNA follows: TGTGCCAGAAGCTTGGAAGGAGGACTGAGAGCCGAGCAGTACTTC. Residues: CARSLEGGLRAEQYF.

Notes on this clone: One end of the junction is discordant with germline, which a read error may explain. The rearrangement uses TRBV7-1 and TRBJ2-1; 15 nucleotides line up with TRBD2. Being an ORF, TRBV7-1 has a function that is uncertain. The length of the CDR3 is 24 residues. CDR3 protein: CASRSGNTPPGLAGGPSSYNEQFF. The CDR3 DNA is TGTGCCAGCAGATCAGGGAATACCCCTCCGGGACTAGCGGGGGGTCCTAGCTCCTACAATGAGCAGTTCTTC.

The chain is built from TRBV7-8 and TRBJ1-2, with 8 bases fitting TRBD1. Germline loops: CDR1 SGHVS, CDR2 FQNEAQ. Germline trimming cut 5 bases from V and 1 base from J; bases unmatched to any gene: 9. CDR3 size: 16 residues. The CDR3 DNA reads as TGTGCCAGCAGCCCAAGTCCGGACAGGGATAACTATGGCTACACCTTC. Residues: CASSPSPDRDNYGYTF.

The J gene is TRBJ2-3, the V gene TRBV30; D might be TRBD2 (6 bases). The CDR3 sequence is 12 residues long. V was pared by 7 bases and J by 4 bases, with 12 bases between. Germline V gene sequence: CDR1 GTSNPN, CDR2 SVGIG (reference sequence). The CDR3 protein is CASAGRADTQYF. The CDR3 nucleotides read TGTGCCTCGGCGGGAAGGGCAGATACGCAGTATTTT. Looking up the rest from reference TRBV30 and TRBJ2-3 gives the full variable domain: SQTIHQWPATLVQPVGSPLSLECTVEGTSNPNLYWYRQAAGRGLQLLFYSVGIGQISSEVPQNLSASRPQDRQFILSSKKLLLSDSGFYLCASAGRADTQYFGPGTRLTVL.

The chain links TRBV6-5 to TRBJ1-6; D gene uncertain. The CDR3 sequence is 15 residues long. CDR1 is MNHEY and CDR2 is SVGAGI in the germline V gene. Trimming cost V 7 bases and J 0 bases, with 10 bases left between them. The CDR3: CASKPRHSYNSPLHF. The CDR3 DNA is TGTGCCAGCAAACCTCGCCACTCCTATAATTCACCCCTCCACTTT.

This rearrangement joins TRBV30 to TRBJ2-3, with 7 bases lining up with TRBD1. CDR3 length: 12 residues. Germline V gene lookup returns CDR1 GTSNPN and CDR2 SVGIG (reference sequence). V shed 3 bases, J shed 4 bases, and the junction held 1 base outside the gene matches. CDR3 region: CAWRTGPDTQYF. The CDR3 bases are TGTGCCTGGAGGACAGGGCCAGATACGCAGTATTTT.

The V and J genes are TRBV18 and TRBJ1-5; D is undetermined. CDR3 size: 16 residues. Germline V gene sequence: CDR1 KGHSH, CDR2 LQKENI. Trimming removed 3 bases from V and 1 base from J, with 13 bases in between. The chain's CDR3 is CASSPYSGSSNQPQHF. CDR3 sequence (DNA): TGTGCCAGCTCACCCTACAGCGGCTCAAGCAATCAGCCCCAGCATTTT.

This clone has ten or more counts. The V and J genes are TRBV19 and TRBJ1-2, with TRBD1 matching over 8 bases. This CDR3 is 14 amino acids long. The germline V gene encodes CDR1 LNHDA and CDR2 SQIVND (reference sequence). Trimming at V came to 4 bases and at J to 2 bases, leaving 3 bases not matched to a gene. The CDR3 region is CASSSTGGNYGYTF. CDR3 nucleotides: TGTGCCAGTAGTAGCACAGGGGGGAACTATGGCTACACCTTC.

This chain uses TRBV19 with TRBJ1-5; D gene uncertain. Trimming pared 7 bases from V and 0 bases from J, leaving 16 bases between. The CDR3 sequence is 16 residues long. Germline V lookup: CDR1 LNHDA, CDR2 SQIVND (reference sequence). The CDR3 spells CASTLLLRNSNQPQHF. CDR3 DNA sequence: TGTGCCAGTACCCTTCTCCTACGGAATAGCAATCAGCCCCAGCATTTT.